This T cell receptor beta chain is from a study of T cell repertoires in cytomegalovirus infection. Overall study: From public TCR beta signatures came an indication of both CMV infection and matching HLA type. General study results and limits: In two of eight donors, the top clonotype was HLA-C-restricted CMV-specific.

On this clonotype itself: Its matching antigen is unknown.

Losses at the gene ends were 1 base for V and 5 bases for J; bases not matched to a gene: 8. CDR1 is SGDLS, CDR2 YYNGEE, per germline. The CDR3 spans 17 residues. From the reads, TCRdb called clonotypes with MiXCR, one entry per CDR3 protein. Of more than 150,000 distinct CDR3 sequences in the sample, 17% were seen once. The sample was CD8+ T cells from PBMCs. This sequence was found in a human donor in good health (CMV status not recorded). Some clones in this sample may be carry-over from other donors' samples. The J gene is TRBJ2-5, the V gene TRBV9; 13 bases are shared with TRBD2. The CDR3 is CASSVLPTSGGRETQYF. The CDR3 coding sequence is TGTGCCAGCAGCGTACTACCGACTAGCGGGGGGAGGGAGACCCAGTACTTC.